The rows below give T cell receptor beta chains drawn from one sample of a study of blood T cell repertoires in COVID-19. Measured with immunoSEQ multiplex PCR; TCRdb has only the in-frame clones, and not every one. The sample lists about 150,000 clones; approximately 81% were seen once. The sequencing sample was made of peripheral blood. Source of these receptors: a woman aged 60 to 75 with active or convalescent COVID-19. CDR3s include the opening cysteine and the closing phenylalanine or tryptophan. D genes are given only for firm matches. Clone size is stated in some rows and not others, as once, few, many or a class when expanded.

j_call d_call v_call clone_size cdr3_aa cdr3_nt
TRBJ2-7 . TRBV7-8 few CASSPSAGQTYEQYF TGTGCCAGCAGCCCATCAGCAGGGCAGACCTACGAGCAGTACTTC
TRBJ1-1 TRBD1 TRBV4-3 . CASSQKSDREAFF TGCGCCAGCAGCCAAAAATCGGACAGGGAAGCTTTCTTT
TRBJ1-2 . TRBV4-1 . CASSQDGAALGYGYTF TGCGCCAGCAGCCAAGATGGAGCGGCCCTTGGGTATGGCTACACCTTC
TRBJ1-4 TRBD1 TRBV30 . CAWSQSTGGNEKLFF TGTGCCTGGAGCCAAAGCACAGGGGGTAATGAAAAACTGTTTTTT
TRBJ1-5 . TRBV6-2/TRBV6-3 few CASSPLRGWNQPQHF TGTGCCAGCAGTCCGTTGAGGGGGTGGAATCAGCCCCAGCATTTT
TRBJ1-1 . TRBV5-6 . CASSLRVADEAFF TGTGCCAGCAGCTTGCGGGTCGCAGATGAAGCTTTCTTT
TRBJ1-6 . TRBV5-4 once CASSFGQPSSYNSPLHF TGTGCCAGCAGCTTCGGACAGCCGAGCTCCTATAATTCACCCCTCCACTTT
TRBJ1-4 . TRBV5-5 . CASSSGLVGEKLFF TGTGCCAGCAGCTCAGGGTTAGTTGGTGAAAAACTGTTTTTT
TRBJ2-1 TRBD2 TRBV7-3 . CASSTGLAGMSSYNEQFF TGTGCCAGCAGCACGGGACTAGCGGGGATGAGCTCCTACAATGAGCAGTTCTTC
TRBJ2-7 TRBD2 TRBV27 . CASSTSGRVSYEQYF TGTGCCAGCAGTACTAGCGGGAGGGTCTCCTACGAGCAGTACTTC
TRBJ1-3 TRBD1 TRBV3-1/TRBV3-2 . CASSLGQGVNTIYF TGTGCCAGCAGCCTAGGACAGGGGGTAAACACCATATATTTT
TRBJ1-1 . TRBV3-1/TRBV3-2 . CASSQGAEAFF TGTGCCAGCAGCCAAGGGGCCGAAGCTTTCTTT
TRBJ1-3 . TRBV19 . CASSTGYSGNTIYF TGTGCCAGTAGCACAGGGTATTCTGGAAACACCATATATTTT
TRBJ1-1 . TRBV7-2 . CASSPYLGAFGAFF TGTGCCAGCAGCCCGTATCTCGGTGCGTTCGGAGCTTTCTTT
TRBJ2-1 TRBD2 TRBV27 few CASRAGGIYNEQFF TGTGCCAGCAGGGCGGGAGGAATCTACAATGAGCAGTTCTTC
TRBJ1-6 . TRBV2 . CANSMGGYGSYNSPLHF TGTGCCAATTCGATGGGAGGGTACGGCTCCTATAATTCACCCCTCCACTTT
TRBJ1-5 . TRBV30 few CAWSVQGEQPQHF TGTGCCTGGAGTGTACAGGGAGAACAGCCCCAGCATTTT
TRBJ2-7 TRBD2 TRBV7-3 few CASSATTSGSDEQYF TGTGCCAGCAGCGCGACGACTAGCGGGAGCGACGAGCAGTACTTC
TRBJ1-3 TRBD1 TRBV19 once CASRTGHSGNTIYF TGTGCCAGCCGGACAGGGCACTCTGGAAACACCATATATTTT
TRBJ1-1 . TRBV5-4 . CASSLEGGARGTEAFF TGTGCCAGCAGCTTGGAAGGGGGGGCGCGAGGTACTGAAGCTTTCTTT
TRBJ2-1 TRBD2 TRBV29-1 . CSVDDPGLAGDPLQQFF TGCAGCGTTGACGACCCTGGACTAGCGGGAGATCCTTTACAGCAGTTCTTC
TRBJ2-5 . TRBV27 . CASSSRRQETQYF TGTGCCAGCAGTAGCCGGAGACAAGAGACCCAGTACTTC
TRBJ2-4 TRBD2 TRBV28 . CASSELAGGIIQYF TGTGCCAGCAGTGAGCTAGCGGGAGGAATCATTCAGTACTTC
TRBJ2-7 . TRBV6-2/TRBV6-3 . CASSYSKTSKYEQYF TGTGCCAGCAGTTACTCGAAGACTAGTAAGTACGAGCAGTACTTC
TRBJ1-3 TRBD1 TRBV28 . CASRDSRLSGGNTIYF TGTGCCAGCCGGGACAGCCGCTTGTCGGGTGGAAACACCATATATTTT
TRBJ2-1 . TRBV7-3 . CASSSGRKEGEQFF TGTGCCAGCAGCTCCGGACGGAAGGAGGGTGAGCAGTTCTTC
TRBJ2-7 . TRBV4-1 . CASSQEGGGAGVIEQYF TGCGCCAGCAGCCAAGAGGGTGGGGGCGCGGGAGTAATTGAGCAGTACTTC
TRBJ2-2 . TRBV28 . CASSRYTGELFF TGTGCCAGCTCACGGTACACCGGGGAGCTGTTTTTT
TRBJ1-4 . TRBV28 . CASSPRTVRNEKLFF TGTGCCAGCAGTCCCCGAACAGTTAGAAATGAAAAACTGTTTTTT
TRBJ1-4 . TRBV4-3 . CASSQTSGGAGEKLFF TGCGCCAGCAGCCAGACTAGCGGGGGCGCAGGGGAAAAACTGTTTTTT
TRBJ2-3 TRBD2 TRBV5-1 once CASSRGEPTDTQYF TGCGCCAGCAGCCGGGGGGAGCCCACAGATACGCAGTATTTT
TRBJ2-2 . TRBV4-1 . CASSQDQVAGQPVELFF TGCGCCAGCAGCCAAGATCAGGTGGCGGGACAGCCGGTAGAGCTGTTTTTT
TRBJ2-2 TRBD2 TRBV4-2 once CASSQAGTRGASGAGELFF TGTGCCAGCAGCCAGGCCGGGACTAGGGGGGCCTCAGGTGCCGGGGAGCTGTTTTTT
TRBJ1-4 . TRBV5-1 many CASSLVGATNEKLFF TGCGCCAGCAGCCTGGTGGGGGCTACTAATGAAAAACTGTTTTTT
TRBJ2-7 . TRBV7-2 few CASSSDYDPYEQYF TGTGCCAGCAGCTCGGACTACGATCCTTACGAGCAGTACTTC
TRBJ1-5 . TRBV4-2 . CASSPGQHNQPQHF TGTGCCAGCAGCCCTGGGCAGCACAATCAGCCCCAGCATTTT
TRBJ2-5 . TRBV2 . CASSKAALGETQYF TGTGCCAGCAGTAAGGCGGCGCTGGGAGAGACCCAGTACTTC
TRBJ2-3 TRBD2 TRBV19 . CASSFRPSGSSDTQYF TGTGCCAGTAGTTTCCGTCCTAGCGGGAGCTCAGATACGCAGTATTTT
TRBJ2-5 . TRBV13 . CASSLYGLEETQYF TGTGCCAGCAGCTTATATGGCCTAGAGGAGACCCAGTACTTC
TRBJ1-3 . TRBV5-6 once CASSPEPGQLNTIYF TGTGCCAGCAGCCCCGAACCGGGACAATTAAACACCATATATTTT
TRBJ2-7 . TRBV7-3 . CASSLRRGDYEQYF TGTGCCAGCAGCCTCCGTCGCGGCGATTACGAGCAGTACTTC
TRBJ2-5 TRBD2 TRBV7-8 . CASSLRLAGQETQYF TGTGCCAGCAGCTTAAGGCTAGCGGGGCAAGAGACCCAGTACTTC
TRBJ2-1 TRBD2 TRBV7-9 . CASNPGTSIYNEQFF TGTGCCAGCAATCCCGGGACTAGCATTTACAATGAGCAGTTCTTC
TRBJ2-1 . TRBV7-9 . CASALEGSAYNEQFF TGTGCCAGCGCGCTGGAGGGGTCCGCGTACAATGAGCAGTTCTTC
TRBJ1-5 TRBD1 TRBV2 . CASTSGQGLGQPQHF TGTGCCAGTACCTCAGGACAGGGCTTAGGTCAGCCCCAGCATTTT
TRBJ2-1 TRBD2 TRBV6-2/TRBV6-3 . CASSYSSLAGYVNNEQFF TGTGCCAGCAGTTATAGTTCCCTAGCGGGTTACGTAAACAATGAGCAGTTCTTC
TRBJ1-6 TRBD1 TRBV4-1 few CASSFNGQGNSPLHF TGCGCCAGCAGCTTCAATGGACAGGGGAATTCACCCCTCCACTTT
TRBJ1-5 . TRBV6-5 . CASVLGGGQPQHF TGTGCCAGCGTCTTGGGGGGAGGCCAGCCCCAGCATTTT
TRBJ1-2 . TRBV7-2 . CASSSPGQRGTGYTF TGTGCCAGCAGCTCCCCTGGGCAGAGGGGGACCGGCTACACCTTC
TRBJ1-1 . TRBV28 . CASTGDGNQKAFF TGTGCCAGCACAGGGGACGGCAATCAGAAAGCTTTCTTT
TRBJ1-1 TRBD1 TRBV6-6 . CASSSDRGYTEAFF TGTGCCAGCAGTTCGGACAGGGGGTACACTGAAGCTTTCTTT
TRBJ2-2 . TRBV5-4 . CASSRLKGNTGELFF TGTGCCAGCAGCCGACTAAAGGGGAACACCGGGGAGCTGTTTTTT
TRBJ2-3 . TRBV21-1 . CASSLAGRTDTQYF TGTGCCAGCAGCCTAGCGGGCCGCACAGATACGCAGTATTTT
TRBJ1-4 . TRBV28 . CASSAEAVREKLFF TGTGCCAGCAGCGCCGAGGCAGTACGGGAAAAACTGTTTTTT
TRBJ1-2 TRBD1 TRBV28 . CASEGTAKANYGYTF TGTGCCAGCGAAGGGACAGCCAAAGCTAACTATGGCTACACCTTC